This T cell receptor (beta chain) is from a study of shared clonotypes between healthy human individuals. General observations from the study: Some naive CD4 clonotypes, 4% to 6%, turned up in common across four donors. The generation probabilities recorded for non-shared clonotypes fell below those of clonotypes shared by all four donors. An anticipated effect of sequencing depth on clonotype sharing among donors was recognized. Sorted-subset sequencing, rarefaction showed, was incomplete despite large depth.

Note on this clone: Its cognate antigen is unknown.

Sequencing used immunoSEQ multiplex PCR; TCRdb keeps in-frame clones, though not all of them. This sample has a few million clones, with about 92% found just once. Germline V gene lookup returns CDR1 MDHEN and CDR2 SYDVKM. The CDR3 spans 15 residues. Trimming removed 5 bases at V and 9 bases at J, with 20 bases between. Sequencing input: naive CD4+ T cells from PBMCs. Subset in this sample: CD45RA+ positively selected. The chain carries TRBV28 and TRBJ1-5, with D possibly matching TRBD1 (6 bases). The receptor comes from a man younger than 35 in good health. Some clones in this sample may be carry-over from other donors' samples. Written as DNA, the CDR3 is TGTGCCAGCAGTGGCCCCCTCGATGGGGGGCGGCCCCAGCATTTT. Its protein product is CASSGPLDGGRPQHF.